This entry is about one T cell receptor (beta chain). The target antigen is unknown. Compared with germline, one end of the junction differs, possibly owing to a read error. The CDR3 is 10 amino acids. Germline V CDR1 and CDR2: DFQATT, SNEGSKA (reference sequence). Three rounds of nested PCR, following a modified ARM-PCR protocol, produced the TCRbeta library. TCRdb re-called the multiplex PCR reads through MiXCR, storing one row per CDR3 protein. The data contain around 66,000 distinct CDR3 sequences, 55% to 85% of them singletons. The data originate from a study of tumor and adjacent non-tumor tissue in lung cancer. Study-level background: Each sample yielded 3.9 million or so productive TCRbeta reads on average.

This sample's RNA came from whole unsorted tissue. Broader study findings: Significantly higher TCR diversity was found in tumor than normal lung.

The clonotype originates from a man aged 60 to 75 with non-small cell lung cancer. The rearrangement joins TRBV20-1 to TRBJ1-2, with D tentatively TRBD1 (5 bases). The source material was lung tumor tissue. The CDR3 coding sequence is TGCAGTGCTGGGGCCGGGATAGCACATTTT. Its protein product is CSAGAGIAHF.